The next 12 T cell receptor beta chains were all read from a single sample in a study of T cells expressing NK-cell markers. TCRdb derives one entry per CDR3 protein from the 5' RACE reads, leaving out DNA. The sample data list about 660 distinct CDR3 sequences. The sequencing sample was made of blood T cells: a sorted CD56 or NKG2C T cell subset, CD4+ or CD8+ T cells, or bulk PBMC T cells (not recorded which). The receptors stem from a woman in her forties or fifties in good health.

The chain carries TRBV3-1 and TRBJ2-7; the TCRdb call, TRBD1, lacks DNA for checking. Germline V gene sequence: CDR1 LGHDT, CDR2 YNNKEL (reference sequence). The CDR3 runs to 16 residues. CDR3 sequence reads: CASSRSGETVWNEQYF.

This chain joins TRBV14 and TRBJ2-1; TCRdb designates TRBD2, a call that cannot be tested without DNA. The germline V gene encodes CDR1 SGHDN and CDR2 FVKESK. The CDR3 spans 14 residues. The CDR3 here is CASSLAGGYNEQFF. The whole variable domain, remainder taken from reference TRBV14 and TRBJ2-1, is EAGVTQFPSHSVIEKGQTVTLRCDPISGHDNLYWYRRVMGKEIKFLLHFVKESKQDESGMPNNRFLAERTGGTYSTLKVQPAELEDSGVYFCASSLAGGYNEQFFGPGTRLTVL.

J is TRBJ2-1 and V is TRBV15; TCRdb designates TRBD2, a call that cannot be tested without DNA. The CDR3 covers 15 residues. Germline CDR1 LNHNV, CDR2 YYDKDF (reference sequence). The CDR3: CATSRAAGEHNEQFF.

By frequency, this clonotype registers medium-sized. The rearrangement joins TRBV11-2 to TRBJ2-5. The CDR3 consists of 14 residues. Germline assignment: CDR1 SGHAT and CDR2 FQNNGV. CDR3 residues: CASSLVHNQETQYF.

V usage is TRBV23-1 and J usage is TRBJ2-6. TRBV23-1 qualifies as an ORF whose function is uncertain. This CDR3 region has 15 residues. The CDR3 protein is CASSQFRSGANVLTF.

This clonotype shows up as medium-sized by frequency. CDR3: CASSLGTGGDGYTF. The rearrangement uses TRBV12-3 or TRBV12-4 and TRBJ1-2; TCRdb returns TRBD1, unconfirmable since there is no DNA. The CDR3 has 14 residues.

By frequency, this clonotype is medium-sized. This chain links TRBV15 with TRBJ1-4; TCRdb's D call, TRBD1, is unchecked because there is no DNA. CDR1 LNHNV and CDR2 YYDKDF come from the germline V gene (reference sequence). The CDR3 spans 15 residues. This CDR3 reads CATSRDGRGGEKLFF.

The rearrangement joins TRBV18 to TRBJ1-6. Germline loops: CDR1 KGHSH, CDR2 LQKENI. The length of the CDR3 is 15 residues. Here the CDR3 reads CASSPLAVFNSPLHF.

In terms of frequency, this clonotype is medium-sized (0.01 to 0.1%). This rearrangement joins TRBV5-4 to TRBJ2-3; the D call from TCRdb, TRBD2, cannot be confirmed without DNA. Germline-derived CDR1 and CDR2 are SGHNT and YYREEE (reference sequence). This CDR3 comprises 14 residues. The CDR3 reads CASSLGTDTDTQYF.

Its frequency marks this clonotype as medium-sized. V is TRBV30 and J is TRBJ2-7; checking the TCRdb D call of TRBD2 is not possible without DNA. Per germline, CDR1 GTSNPN and CDR2 SVGIG (reference sequence). This CDR3 comprises 15 residues. The chain's CDR3 is CAGHPGLADSYEQYF.

By frequency, this clonotype is large. The gene calls are TRBV6-1 and TRBJ2-1; the TCRdb call, TRBD1, lacks DNA for checking. The CDR3 has 14 amino acids. The germline V gene has CDR1 MNHNS and CDR2 SASEGT. The chain's CDR3 is CASSEATGSDEQFF.

Frequency places this clonotype as medium-sized. The rearrangement uses TRBV9 and TRBJ2-3; with no DNA, the TCRdb D assignment of TRBD2 cannot be verified. The CDR3 spans 15 residues. Per germline, CDR1 SGDLS and CDR2 YYNGEE. CDR3 in amino acids: CASSVGLVNTDTQYF.